The next 8 T cell receptor beta chains were all read from a single sample in a study of cytomegalovirus exposure and HLA in healthy donors. The data were produced by immunoSEQ multiplex PCR, yet TCRdb's version contains in-frame clones alone and is incomplete. The table has around 160,000 clones, 91% seen once. Input material: PBMCs. The receptors were gathered from a woman aged 18-35 years in good health and CMV-seropositive.

The chain recombines TRBV10-3 with TRBJ2-7, with D possibly being TRBD2 (6 bases). Trimming left V 2 bases short and J 0 bases short, with 17 bases between. Germline assignment: CDR1 ENHRY and CDR2 SYGVKD. This CDR3 has 17 residues. The CDR3 reads CAISEPMLGTLSYEQYF. In DNA form, the CDR3 reads TGTGCCATCAGTGAGCCCATGTTGGGGACTCTCTCCTACGAGCAGTACTTC.

V usage is TRBV7-9 and J usage is TRBJ2-3; D remains ambiguous. The V gene lost 5 bases and the J gene lost 9 bases, with 15 bases spanning the gap. There are 13 residues in the CDR3. In germline, CDR1 is SEHNR, CDR2 FQNEAQ (reference sequence). The CDR3 region is CASSDTTRNTQYF. The CDR3 region has the DNA TGTGCCAGCAGCGACACGACCCGGAACACGCAGTATTTT.

The V call is TRBV30, the J call TRBJ2-1; the D gene is possibly TRBD2 (7 bases). The V gene lost 4 bases and the J gene lost 6 bases, with 16 bases spanning the gap. The CDR3 runs 14 residues. The germline CDR1 and CDR2 sequences are GTSNPN and SVGIG (reference sequence). The CDR3 region is CAWIEGGFPNEQFF. In DNA form, the CDR3 reads TGTGCCTGGATCGAGGGGGGGTTTCCCAATGAGCAGTTCTTC.

V is TRBV5-1 and J is TRBJ1-2; 7 bases line up with TRBD1. V dropped 4 bases and J dropped 6; count of bases not matched to a gene: 6. CDR1 SGHRS and CDR2 YFSETQ come from the germline V gene. The CDR3 contains 13 residues. CDR3 DNA: TGCGCCAGCAGCGCACAGGGGCTCCATGGCTACACCTTC. This encodes CASSAQGLHGYTF.

The V and J genes are TRBV5-1 and TRBJ2-3; D unresolved. In germline, CDR1 is SGHRS, CDR2 YFSETQ. This CDR3 is 11 amino acids long. V lost 6 bases, J lost 5 bases, and 7 bases lay in between. The CDR3 loop reads CASTSLDTQYF. Here the CDR3 DNA reads TGCGCCAGCACCAGTTTAGATACGCAGTATTTT.

In nucleotides, the CDR3 is TGTGCCAGCAGCTCCAAACCCAAACAGCCTTTAAATGAAAAACTGTTTTTT. The encoded protein is CASSSKPKQPLNEKLFF. The rearrangement joins TRBV11-2 to TRBJ1-4; unclear D gene. Trimming stripped 4 bases from V and 5 bases from J, with 20 bases between. The germline gives CDR1 SGHAT, CDR2 FQNNGV. This CDR3 has 17 amino acids.

The V gene is TRBV28, the J gene TRBJ2-1; D ambiguous. Trimming cost V 7 bases and J 0 bases, with 13 bases left between them. Germline V gives CDR1 MDHEN, CDR2 SYDVKM. The CDR3 consists of 15 residues. As DNA, the CDR3 is TGTGCCAGCACAAGCTTTGGGCGCTCCTACAATGAGCAGTTCTTC. Residues: CASTSFGRSYNEQFF.

The chain joins TRBV6-5 to TRBJ2-3; 7 bases map to TRBD1. CDR3 length: 15 amino acids. The germline V gene has CDR1 MNHEY and CDR2 SVGAGI. Trimming took 2 bases from V and 1 from J; bases not matched to a gene: 3. The CDR3 protein is CASSYIDRGTDTQYF. DNA of the CDR3: TGTGCCAGCAGTTACATCGACAGGGGCACAGATACGCAGTATTTT.